Reported below is one T cell receptor beta chain. Trimming shortened V by 5 bases and J by 6 bases, and 9 bases separated the two germline ends. CDR1 SEHNR and CDR2 FQNEAQ come from the germline V gene (reference sequence). This CDR3 contains 12 residues. The data are from a study of cytotoxic CD8 clonotypes in ibrutinib-treated CLL. Across the whole study: Productive templates averaged about 250,000 per sample, and productive rearrangements 94,082.

The protocol was immunoSEQ multiplex PCR, while the TCRdb copy is restricted to in-frame clones and leaves out a portion. In the table there are approximately 320,000 clones, 60% to 80% of which are singletons. The source material was PBMCs, sampled after 36 months of ibrutinib treatment. The J gene is TRBJ2-3, the V gene TRBV7-9; D unclear. The source of this sequence is a human donor with chronic lymphocytic leukemia. The CDR3 here is CASSHSPDTQYF. The CDR3 region has the DNA TGTGCCAGCAGCCACTCACCGGATACGCAGTATTTT.